The 29 T cell receptor beta chains reported below all come from one sample, sequenced in a study of blood T cell repertoires in COVID-19. Some clones are missing from TCRdb's copy, which holds only in-frame ones; the method was immunoSEQ multiplex PCR. The sample holds around 200,000 clones, less than 90% seen once. The specimen was peripheral blood. Receptors were obtained from a man between 25 and 39 years old with acute or convalescent COVID-19.

This rearrangement joins TRBV4-1 to TRBJ2-7; the D gene is possibly TRBD2 (5 bases). The ends were cut back, 1 base at V and 6 bases at J, with 13 bases in the middle. The CDR3 length is 14 residues. Germline assignment: CDR1 MGHRA and CDR2 YSYEKL. CDR3 bases: TGCGCCAGCAGCCAAGTCGGACTGGTTCTCGAGCAGTACTTC. As protein: CASSQVGLVLEQYF.

This chain links TRBV28 with TRBJ2-1; TRBD2 aligns across 13 bases. CDR3 size: 15 residues. V lost 6 bases, J lost 8 bases, and 7 bases stayed unmatched. CDR1 is MDHEN, CDR2 SYDVKM, per germline. The CDR3 region has the DNA TGTGCCAGCAGCACCACTAGCGGGGGGGCCCATGAGCAGTTCTTC. Translation gives CASSTTSGGAHEQFF. Drawing the rest from reference TRBV28 and TRBJ2-1, the complete variable domain is DVKVTQSSRYLVKRTGEKVFLECVQDMDHENMFWYRQDPGLGLRLIYFSYDVKMKEKGDIPEGYSVSREKKERFSLILESASTNQTSMYLCASSTTSGGAHEQFFGPGTRLTVL.

The V and J genes are TRBV2 and TRBJ1-5, with 12 bases that match TRBD1. From germline, CDR1 is SNHLY and CDR2 FYNNEI. This CDR3 has 14 residues. Losses at the gene ends were 7 bases for V and 5 bases for J; bases not matched to a gene: 3. This CDR3 reads CASTGTGGYQPQHF. CDR3 coding DNA: TGTGCCAGCACCGGGACAGGGGGCTATCAGCCCCAGCATTTT.

The chain uses TRBV11-2 and TRBJ1-5, with a possible D match to TRBD1 (5 bases). Germline V CDR1 and CDR2: SGHAT, FQNNGV. CDR3 size: 15 residues. Trimming removed 2 bases from V and 6 bases from J, with 14 bases in between. CDR3 residues: CASSLREGFGQPQHF. The CDR3 coding sequence is TGTGCCAGCAGCTTAAGGGAGGGGTTTGGTCAGCCCCAGCATTTT.

The chain uses TRBV27 and TRBJ2-1; 12 nucleotides agree with TRBD2. Germline CDR1 MNHEY, CDR2 SMNVEV (reference sequence). Trimming cost V 4 bases and J 8 bases; bases outside gene matches: 12. The CDR3 is 17 amino acids. The CDR3 sequence: CASSSRTSGVAWDEQFF. The CDR3 DNA follows: TGTGCCAGCAGTTCCCGGACTAGCGGGGTGGCCTGGGATGAGCAGTTCTTC.

The chain links TRBV6-5 to TRBJ1-3; D not resolved. V shed 0 bases and J shed 3 bases, with 9 bases lying between them. CDR1 is MNHEY and CDR2 is SVGAGI in the germline V gene. CDR3 length: 15 residues. The CDR3 coding sequence is TGTGCCAGCAGTTACTCTAGTCAGGTTGGAAACACCATATATTTT. Amino acid sequence: CASSYSSQVGNTIYF.

The V and J genes are TRBV2 and TRBJ1-4; 11 positions agree with TRBD1. Trimming took 6 bases from V and 6 from J; bases not matched to a gene: 3. This CDR3 is 14 amino acids long. Germline V gene data show CDR1 as SNHLY and CDR2 as FYNNEI. Here the CDR3 reads CASRDRGQDEKLFF. DNA of the CDR3: TGTGCCAGCAGGGACAGGGGGCAAGATGAAAAACTGTTTTTT.

In DNA form, the CDR3 reads TGTGCCAGCAGCCAAGATCCTGGGACAGGGGGCTCTAAAGATACGCAGTATTTT. It codes for CASSQDPGTGGSKDTQYF. The chain combines TRBV3-1 (or the pseudogene TRBV3-2) with TRBJ2-3; 12 nucleotides align to TRBD1. The germline gives CDR1 LGHDT, CDR2 YNNKEL (reference sequence). The V gene end was trimmed by 0 bases and the J gene end by 5 bases; junction bases not matched to a gene: 9. The CDR3 runs to 18 residues.

The chain links TRBV3-1 (or the pseudogene TRBV3-2) to TRBJ2-7; 9 positions agree with TRBD2. Germline CDR1 LGHDT, CDR2 YNNKEL (reference sequence). The CDR3 is 14 amino acids. The V and J ends lost 2 bases and 12 bases, in that order; junction bases with no gene match: 11. The CDR3 DNA is TGTGCCAGCAGCCAAAACAGCGGGGGGCCTACGATGTACTTC. Translation: CASSQNSGGPTMYF.

Comments on this clone: The identical CDR3 is also encoded by other nucleotide sequences in the sample. The chain recombines TRBV12-3 or TRBV12-4 with TRBJ2-7, with 7 bases that match TRBD1. The CDR3 extends over 13 amino acids. V trimming: 5 bases; J trimming: 6 bases; junction bases outside the gene matches: 7. The CDR3 bases are TGTGCCAGCAGTGGATCAGGGGGACGCGAGCAGTACTTC. Translated: CASSGSGGREQYF.

This chain links TRBV28 with TRBJ1-2; tentatively, D is TRBD1 (5 bases). Germline V lookup: CDR1 MDHEN, CDR2 SYDVKM. Trimming took off 4 bases at V and 5 bases at J, with 26 bases between the two ends. The CDR3 totals 18 residues. Here the CDR3 reads CASSSPDSALMMGYGYTF. The CDR3 DNA reads TGTGCCAGCAGTTCCCCCGACAGCGCTCTGATGATGGGATATGGCTACACCTTC.

For the CDR3, the DNA is TGTGCCTGGAGTGTAGGGGGCACCCAGCATTTT. Translation: CAWSVGGTQHF. The chain uses TRBV30 and TRBJ1-5, with 7 bases fitting TRBD1. Germline loops: CDR1 GTSNPN, CDR2 SVGIG (reference sequence). The junction had 1 base not matched to a gene; V was cut back by 0 bases and J by 11 bases. This CDR3 comprises 11 residues.

This chain uses TRBV11-2 with TRBJ1-5; 9 nucleotides line up with TRBD1. With V trimmed by 5 bases and J by 7 bases, 9 bases remained unmatched. The germline V gene has CDR1 SGHAT and CDR2 FQNNGV. The CDR3 is made up of 15 amino acids. In DNA, the CDR3 is TGTGCCAGCAGCCTTACAGGGGGCGCGGGGCAGCCCCAGCATTTT. Its translation is CASSLTGGAGQPQHF. Supplemented by reference TRBV11-2 and TRBJ1-5, the full variable domain reads EAGVAQSPRYKIIEKRQSVAFWCNPISGHATLYWYQQILGQGPKLLIQFQNNGVVDDSQLPKDRFSAERLKGVDSTLKIQPAKLEDSAVYLCASSLTGGAGQPQHFGDGTRLSIL.

The chain joins TRBV7-9 to TRBJ1-4, with unresolved D. CDR3 length equals 14 residues. V lost 0 bases and J lost 8, with 10 bases in between. Germline-derived CDR1 and CDR2 are SEHNR and FQNEAQ (reference sequence). The CDR3 loop reads CASSLARGGEKLFF. CDR3 sequence (DNA): TGTGCCAGCAGCTTAGCACGGGGAGGGGAAAAACTGTTTTTT. Supplemented by reference TRBV7-9 and TRBJ1-4, the full variable domain reads DTGVSQNPRHKITKRGQNVTFRCDPISEHNRLYWYRQTLGQGPEFLTYFQNEAQLEKSRLLSDRFSAERPKGSFSTLEIQRTEQGDSAMYLCASSLARGGEKLFFGSGTQLSVL.

This chain uses TRBV9 with TRBJ2-5; 12 bases are shared with TRBD2. The CDR3 runs to 16 residues. Germline lookup yields CDR1 SGDLS and CDR2 YYNGEE. Trimming at V came to 2 bases and at J to 5 bases, leaving 7 bases not matched to a gene. The CDR3 sequence is CASSVSTSGRGETQYF. The DNA for the CDR3 is TGTGCCAGCAGCGTCTCGACTAGCGGGAGAGGCGAGACCCAGTACTTC.

This clone was detected only once. J is TRBJ1-4 and V is TRBV3-1 (or the pseudogene TRBV3-2); 10 nucleotides match TRBD1. V trimming: 5 bases; J trimming: 10 bases; junction bases outside the gene matches: 10. The CDR3 loop spans 15 amino acids. Per the germline V gene, CDR1 is LGHDT and CDR2 is YNNKEL (reference sequence). The CDR3: CASSARQGADGKLFF. The CDR3 region has the DNA TGTGCCAGCAGCGCTAGACAGGGGGCGGACGGAAAACTGTTTTTT.

This rearrangement joins TRBV28 to TRBJ1-2, with 7 bases lining up with TRBD1. The V segment lost 1 base and the J segment 8 bases; nucleotides outside the gene matches: 10. The CDR3 loop spans 15 amino acids. Germline CDR1 MDHEN, CDR2 SYDVKM. The CDR3 is CASSLFQGGRGGYTF. CDR3 DNA: TGTGCCAGCAGTTTATTCCAGGGGGGTCGGGGAGGCTACACCTTC.

The V gene is TRBV10-1, the J gene TRBJ2-7; no definite D call. Trimming removed 6 bases at V and 6 bases at J, with 12 bases between. The CDR3 totals 12 residues. The germline gives CDR1 WNHNN, CDR2 SYGVQD (reference sequence). CDR3 sequence (DNA): TGCGCCAGCAGAGGTGACAATCCCGAGCAGTACTTC. Amino acids: CASRGDNPEQYF.

This chain joins TRBV18 and TRBJ1-4, with D hard to call. The ends were cut back, 4 bases at V and 8 bases at J, with 14 bases in the middle. This CDR3 contains 14 residues. CDR1 is KGHSH, CDR2 LQKENI, per germline. The CDR3 DNA reads TGTGCCAGCTCACGAGGTCTACTAGGGGAAAAACTGTTTTTT. It codes for CASSRGLLGEKLFF.

V usage is TRBV5-6 and J usage is TRBJ2-5; TRBD2 matches at 11 bases. The CDR3 is 16 residues long. The germline CDR1 and CDR2 sequences are SGHDT and YYEEEE. With 4 bases clipped from V and 0 bases from J, the junction kept 5 bases outside the gene matches. The CDR3 protein is CASSAPGLADQETQYF. The CDR3 coding sequence is TGTGCCAGCAGCGCACCGGGACTAGCGGACCAAGAGACCCAGTACTTC.

The J gene is TRBJ1-1, the V gene TRBV27; 9 nucleotides agree with TRBD1. This CDR3 region has 15 residues. V lost 2 bases to trimming and J lost 3 bases; unmatched junction nucleotides: 4. Germline V gene data show CDR1 as MNHEY and CDR2 as SMNVEV (reference sequence). CDR3 region: CASSLTGTGYTEAFF. CDR3 DNA: TGTGCCAGCAGTTTAACCGGGACAGGGTACACTGAAGCTTTCTTT.

The J gene is TRBJ1-2, the V gene TRBV14, with TRBD1 matching over 9 bases. V lost 2 bases to trimming and J lost 3 bases; unmatched junction nucleotides: 10. Germline values: CDR1 SGHDN, CDR2 FVKESK. There are 17 residues in the CDR3. In DNA form, the CDR3 reads TGTGCCAGCAGCCAACTCTACCAACAGGGGGCCGACTATGGCTACACCTTC. Residues: CASSQLYQQGADYGYTF.

The chain has TRBV28 and TRBJ2-1; weak D call: TRBD1 (5 bases). Germline V gives CDR1 MDHEN, CDR2 SYDVKM. The CDR3 has 15 residues. With 2 bases removed from V and 5 bases from J, the gap between germline ends came to 13 bases. The CDR3 is CASSLAGYKDNEQFF. DNA of the CDR3: TGTGCCAGCAGTTTAGCAGGGTATAAGGACAATGAGCAGTTCTTC. The entire variable domain, with the rest obtained from reference TRBV28 and TRBJ2-1, is as follows: DVKVTQSSRYLVKRTGEKVFLECVQDMDHENMFWYRQDPGLGLRLIYFSYDVKMKEKGDIPEGYSVSREKKERFSLILESASTNQTSMYLCASSLAGYKDNEQFFGPGTRLTVL.

The CDR3 is CASRRDRSNSPLHF. For the CDR3, the DNA is TGTGCCAGCAGGAGGGACAGGAGTAATTCACCCCTCCACTTT. The J gene is TRBJ1-6, the V gene TRBV6-5; TRBD1 matches 8 bases. Trimming took 6 bases from V and 6 from J; bases not matched to a gene: 4. Germline CDR1 MNHEY, CDR2 SVGAGI. The length of the CDR3 is 14 residues.

The chain couples TRBV19 to TRBJ2-5, with 8 bases aligning to TRBD2. Germline-derived CDR1 and CDR2 are LNHDA and SQIVND (reference sequence). V lost 3 bases, J lost 6 bases, and 6 bases stayed unmatched. CDR3 length: 14 residues. The CDR3 DNA reads as TGTGCCAGTAGTATCTCCGGGGGGGAAAAGACCCAGTACTTC. It codes for CASSISGGEKTQYF. Using reference TRBV19 and TRBJ2-5 for the parts outside the CDR3, the full variable domain is DGGITQSPKYLFRKEGQNVTLSCEQNLNHDAMYWYRQDPGQGLRLIYYSQIVNDFQKGDIAEGYSVSREKKESFPLTVTSAQKNPTAFYLCASSISGGEKTQYFGPGTRLLVL.

This chain uses TRBV6-5 with TRBJ2-5, with TRBD1 as a possible D gene (7 bases). This CDR3 has 16 amino acids. The V and J ends lost 0 bases and 5 bases respectively, with 16 bases between them. The germline V gene encodes CDR1 MNHEY and CDR2 SVGAGI. The CDR3 reads CASSYSWARGEETQYF. DNA for the CDR3: TGTGCCAGCAGTTACTCCTGGGCCAGGGGGGAGGAGACCCAGTACTTC.

The chain links TRBV3-1 (or the pseudogene TRBV3-2) to TRBJ1-3, with D possibly TRBD1 on 5 matching bases. The CDR3 covers 16 residues. V was shortened by 4 bases and J by 1 base, with 14 bases between the two germline ends. The germline CDR1 and CDR2 sequences are LGHDT and YNNKEL (reference sequence). For the CDR3, the DNA is TGTGCCAGCAGCCGCACCTCAGGGATATCTGGAAACACCATATATTTT. Its protein is CASSRTSGISGNTIYF.

The chain links TRBV2 to TRBJ2-5; TRBD2 agrees at 7 bases. Trimming took 11 bases from V and 5 from J; bases not matched to a gene: 14. This CDR3 region has 14 residues. Germline-derived CDR1 and CDR2 are SNHLY and FYNNEI. The DNA for the CDR3 is TGTGCCGAGCTAGGTGGACTAGATTTTGAGACCCAGTACTTC. This gives the protein CAELGGLDFETQYF.

The chain carries TRBV12-3 or TRBV12-4 and TRBJ2-1; D perhaps matches TRBD2 (6 bases). Between the trimmed V and J ends, which lost 2 bases and 13 bases, there was a span of 12 bases. The CDR3 has 12 amino acids. The CDR3: CASSLSGTLQFF. DNA of the CDR3: TGTGCCAGCAGTTTATCGGGGACTCTTCAGTTCTTC.